These 32 T cell receptor beta chains were sequenced from one sample in a study of T cell responses to AZD1222 COVID-19 vaccine. Sequenced by immunoSEQ multiplex PCR; TCRdb stores in-frame clones only, minus some. The table records 75,000 to 95,000 clones, around 85% of them present only once. The material sequenced was peripheral blood, taken 28 days after the second AZD1222 dose. The receptors were gathered from an adult who received the AZD1222 COVID-19 vaccine.

The chain is built from TRBV6-5 and TRBJ2-7; maybe TRBD1 (5 bases). With 0 bases removed from V and 0 bases from J, the gap between germline ends came to 9 bases. The germline CDR1 and CDR2 sequences are MNHEY and SVGAGI. There are 15 residues in the CDR3. CDR3 loop: CASSYSTESSYEQYF. Written as DNA, the CDR3 is TGTGCCAGCAGTTACTCGACAGAGAGCTCCTACGAGCAGTACTTC.

The gene calls are TRBV4-3 and TRBJ2-2; TRBD1 matches at 7 bases. Losses at the gene ends were 0 bases for V and 6 bases for J; bases not matched to a gene: 7. CDR3 length: 16 residues. CDR1 is LGHNA, CDR2 YSLEER, per germline. This chain's CDR3 is CASSQDQQGWAGELFF. CDR3 nucleotide sequence: TGCGCCAGCAGCCAAGATCAACAGGGGTGGGCCGGGGAGCTGTTTTTT.

The sample holds one count of this clone. The chain joins TRBV6-5 to TRBJ2-1; 8 bases are a match to TRBD1. The CDR3 is 16 amino acids. Germline V gene lookup returns CDR1 MNHEY and CDR2 SVGAGI. The trim removed 2 bases at V and 4 bases at J, leaving 7 bases unmatched. CDR3 region: CASSYAGTGEYNEQFF. CDR3 coding DNA: TGTGCCAGCAGTTACGCCGGGACAGGTGAATACAATGAGCAGTTCTTC.

This chain connects TRBV27 to TRBJ2-7, with 13 bases identical to TRBD2. Germline lookup yields CDR1 MNHEY and CDR2 SMNVEV (reference sequence). V dropped 7 bases and J dropped 4; count of bases not matched to a gene: 4. This CDR3 spans 14 amino acids. The CDR3 DNA reads TGTGCCAGCAAAACTAGCGGGGGGGCTTACGAGCAGTACTTC. The encoded protein is CASKTSGGAYEQYF.

The chain uses TRBV30 and TRBJ2-1, with 9 positions matching TRBD2. The trim removed 0 bases at V and 2 bases at J, leaving 5 bases unmatched. Germline assignment: CDR1 GTSNPN and CDR2 SVGIG (reference sequence). The CDR3 is made up of 16 amino acids. The CDR3 is CAWSVAAGGPYNEQFF. The CDR3 coding sequence is TGTGCCTGGAGTGTTGCAGCGGGGGGTCCCTACAATGAGCAGTTCTTC.

V and J are TRBV20-1 and TRBJ1-2; TRBD1 matches at 7 bases. The V segment lost 3 bases and the J segment 5 bases; nucleotides outside the gene matches: 9. The CDR3 contains 14 residues. CDR1 is DFQATT and CDR2 is SNEGSKA in the germline V gene (reference sequence). The CDR3 loop is CSASSGTASYGYTF. In DNA form, the CDR3 reads TGCAGTGCTAGTTCCGGGACAGCAAGTTATGGCTACACCTTC.

About this clone itself: Germline is not matched at one junction end, which may reflect a read error. The rearrangement links TRBV11-2 to TRBJ2-3; 11 bases map to TRBD1. Germline V gene lookup returns CDR1 SGHAT and CDR2 FQNNGV. CDR3 length equals 18 residues. The CDR3 loop reads CASTLGGAGTGGTDTQYF. In DNA, the CDR3 is TGTGCCAGCACCTTAGGGGGAGCCGGGACAGGGGGTACAGATACGCAGTATTTT.

This clone turned up a few times. V and J are TRBV6-2 or TRBV6-3 and TRBJ2-2; D is tentatively TRBD1 or TRBD2 (5 bases each). V was clipped by 2 bases and J by 7 bases, with 8 bases between them. Germline CDR1 reads MNHEY; CDR2 reads SVGEGT. CDR3 size: 13 residues. DNA for the CDR3: TGTGCCAGCAGTTACGGGGGAATCGGGGAGCTGTTTTTT. Protein: CASSYGGIGELFF.

This rearrangement joins TRBV9 to TRBJ2-1; 7 bases align to TRBD2. The germline V gene encodes CDR1 SGDLS and CDR2 YYNGEE. This CDR3 is 16 amino acids long. After removal of 0 bases from V and 4 bases from J, the junction contained 7 bases not matched to a gene. DNA for the CDR3: TGTGCCAGCAGCGTAGAGGGCGGGAGCCTTTACAATGAGCAGTTCTTC. Amino acids: CASSVEGGSLYNEQFF.

In its sample, this clone was seen once. The rearrangement links TRBV5-1 to TRBJ2-3; D possibly corresponds to TRBD1 (5 bases). CDR1 is SGHRS, CDR2 YFSETQ, per germline. V dropped 0 bases and J dropped 4 bases, with 15 bases sitting between them. The CDR3 runs 16 residues. The CDR3: CASSLGQLSFSDTQYF. The DNA for the CDR3 is TGCGCCAGCAGCTTGGGACAGTTAAGTTTTTCAGATACGCAGTATTTT.

V gene TRBV18 combines with J gene TRBJ1-1, with D maybe TRBD1 (5 bases). Germline lookup yields CDR1 KGHSH and CDR2 LQKENI. This CDR3 is built from 13 residues. V lost 3 bases and J lost 8, with 13 bases in between. CDR3 region: CASSPNWDGEAFF. CDR3 in DNA: TGTGCCAGCTCACCGAATTGGGACGGAGAAGCTTTCTTT. Based on the CDR3 plus reference TRBV18 and TRBJ1-1, the full variable domain is NAGVMQNPRHLVRRRGQEARLRCSPMKGHSHVYWYRQLPEEGLKFMVYLQKENIIDESGMPKERFSAEFPKEGPSILRIQQVVRGDSAAYFCASSPNWDGEAFFGQGTRLTVV.

The chain combines TRBV19 with TRBJ2-2; D perhaps matches TRBD2 (6 bases). The CDR3 runs 15 residues. V was trimmed by 9 bases and J by 2 bases, leaving 16 bases between them. The germline CDR1 and CDR2 sequences are LNHDA and SQIVND (reference sequence). The CDR3 sequence is CASGVDGLNTGELFF. The CDR3 nucleotides read TGTGCCAGCGGCGTAGACGGACTAAACACCGGGGAGCTGTTTTTT.

This chain joins TRBV6-2 or TRBV6-3 and TRBJ1-6; TRBD1 might be the D (5 bases). Germline values: CDR1 MNHEY, CDR2 SVGEGT. The V and J ends lost 2 bases and 8 bases respectively, with 22 bases between them. This CDR3 contains 18 residues. The CDR3 spells CASSYDRREGRMDSPLHF. CDR3 DNA sequence: TGTGCCAGCAGTTACGATCGAAGAGAGGGACGGATGGATTCACCCCTCCACTTT.

The V and J genes are TRBV7-2 and TRBJ1-5, with D uncertain. The CDR3 has 15 residues. V lost 1 base and J lost 3, with 10 bases in between. Germline V gene sequence: CDR1 SGHTA, CDR2 FQGNSA. CDR3 DNA sequence: TGTGCCAGCAGCTTAGAAGGTGGTTTCAATCAGCCCCAGCATTTT. It translates to CASSLEGGFNQPQHF. The variable domain in full, completed from reference TRBV7-2 and TRBJ1-5, reads GAGVSQSPSNKVTEKGKDVELRCDPISGHTALYWYRQSLGQGLEFLIYFQGNSAPDKSGLPSDRFSAERTGGSVSTLTIQRTQQEDSAVYLCASSLEGGFNQPQHFGDGTRLSIL.

The chain recombines TRBV9 with TRBJ2-7, with a possible D match to TRBD1 (5 bases). With 0 bases removed from V and 0 bases from J, the gap between germline ends came to 7 bases. CDR1 and CDR2 from the germline V gene are SGDLS and YYNGEE. The CDR3 consists of 14 residues. CDR3 bases: TGTGCCAGCAGCGTAGTCGACAGCTCCTACGAGCAGTACTTC. Encoded protein: CASSVVDSSYEQYF.

The chain links TRBV4-1 to TRBJ2-7, with 10 bases lining up with TRBD1. Germline assignment: CDR1 MGHRA and CDR2 YSYEKL. With 7 bases clipped from V and 2 bases from J, the junction kept 5 bases outside the gene matches. The CDR3 sequence is 14 residues long. The CDR3 bases are TGCGCCAGCACCCCCGGGACAGGGGCCTACGAGCAGTACTTC. Translation gives CASTPGTGAYEQYF.

This sequence joins TRBV3-1 (or the pseudogene TRBV3-2) and TRBJ2-2; no definite D call. Trimming stripped 2 bases from V and 6 bases from J, with 13 bases between. CDR1 LGHDT and CDR2 YNNKEL come from the germline V gene (reference sequence). The CDR3 totals 15 residues. CDR3 nucleotides: TGTGCCAGCAGCCAACCGACGAGATCCCCCGGGGAGCTGTTTTTT. Protein: CASSQPTRSPGELFF.

The chain links TRBV11-2 to TRBJ2-5; 7 nucleotides agree with TRBD1. Looked up from germline, CDR1 is SGHAT and CDR2 is FQNNGV. The junction had 3 bases not matched to a gene; V was cut back by 3 bases and J by 2 bases. The CDR3 has 14 residues. CDR3 region: CASSFGTVQETQYF. The CDR3 bases are TGTGCCAGCAGCTTCGGGACAGTACAAGAGACCCAGTACTTC.

The chain combines TRBV11-2 with TRBJ2-5, with D perhaps matching TRBD1 or TRBD2 (6 bases each). Germline assignment: CDR1 SGHAT and CDR2 FQNNGV. The germline V and J ends were trimmed by 4 bases and 7 bases, with 19 bases remaining between them. The CDR3 length is 15 residues. CDR3 region: CASSSGGGPTGTQYF. CDR3 sequence (DNA): TGTGCCAGCAGCTCTGGTGGGGGGCCCACAGGGACCCAGTACTTC.

The CDR3 region is CASRGQGREKLFF. As DNA, the CDR3 is TGTGCCAGCAGGGGACAGGGCCGCGAAAAACTGTTTTTT. The V and J genes are TRBV2 and TRBJ1-4, with 9 bases matching TRBD1. The germline V gene encodes CDR1 SNHLY and CDR2 FYNNEI. The CDR3 consists of 13 residues. V shed 6 bases, J shed 8 bases, and the junction held 4 bases outside the gene matches.

The chain carries TRBV6-1 and TRBJ2-2, with D hard to call. V lost 1 base and J lost 1, with 10 bases in between. CDR1 and CDR2 from the germline V gene are MNHNS and SASEGT. The CDR3 contains 16 residues. This chain's CDR3 is CASSEGWGLNTGELFF. The CDR3 DNA is TGTGCCAGCAGTGAAGGGTGGGGTCTGAACACCGGGGAGCTGTTTTTT.

This clone came up a few times. The V gene is TRBV18, the J gene TRBJ1-5; weak D call: TRBD1 (5 bases). Germline V gene data show CDR1 as KGHSH and CDR2 as LQKENI. V dropped 2 bases and J dropped 7 bases, with 9 bases sitting between them. The CDR3 sequence is 13 residues long. The CDR3 region has the DNA TGTGCCAGCTCACCAATGGAGGGGCAGCCCCAGCATTTT. Its translation is CASSPMEGQPQHF.

This clone has a single count. This chain uses TRBV9 with TRBJ1-3, with D perhaps matching TRBD1 (5 bases). Germline-derived CDR1 and CDR2 are SGDLS and YYNGEE. CDR3 size: 14 residues. V was shortened by 0 bases and J by 4 bases, with 8 bases between the two germline ends. As DNA, the CDR3 is TGTGCCAGCAGCGTAGGAGGGGAAGGAAACACCATATATTTT. This encodes CASSVGGEGNTIYF.

This chain connects TRBV9 to TRBJ2-1, with 11 bases lining up with TRBD1. The CDR3 runs to 15 residues. V was pared by 3 bases and J by 6 bases, with 5 bases of the junction left unmatched. CDR1 and CDR2 from the germline V gene are SGDLS and YYNGEE. The CDR3 reads CASSAAGTGGNEQFF. In nucleotides, the CDR3 is TGTGCCAGCAGCGCCGCCGGGACAGGGGGCAATGAGCAGTTCTTC.

This clone was counted a few times. The chain joins TRBV5-6 to TRBJ2-1; TRBD2 agrees at 12 bases. Germline V gene data show CDR1 as SGHDT and CDR2 as YYEEEE. The CDR3 has 17 residues. J lost 3 bases, V lost 4 bases, and 8 bases had no gene match. This CDR3 reads CASSGGLAGTIYNEQFF. As DNA, the CDR3 is TGTGCCAGCAGCGGAGGACTAGCGGGAACCATCTACAATGAGCAGTTCTTC.

The CDR3 DNA reads as TGTGCCAGCAGCCTCTTGACTAGCGGGCCCACAGATACGCAGTATTTT. Translating it yields CASSLLTSGPTDTQYF. J is TRBJ2-3 and V is TRBV3-1 (or the pseudogene TRBV3-2); 10 bases are shared with TRBD2. V shed 4 bases, J shed 2 bases, and the junction held 6 bases outside the gene matches. CDR3 size: 16 residues. The germline V gene has CDR1 LGHDT and CDR2 YNNKEL (reference sequence).

The V and J genes are TRBV5-8 and TRBJ1-2, with unresolved D. Trimming took off 4 bases at V and 2 bases at J, with 9 bases between the two ends. The length of the CDR3 is 13 residues. Germline V gene data show CDR1 as SGHTS and CDR2 as YDEGEE. The CDR3 loop reads CASSPSWNYGYTF. The CDR3 DNA reads TGTGCCAGCAGCCCGAGTTGGAACTATGGCTACACCTTC.

V is TRBV6-5 and J is TRBJ2-7, with D perhaps matching TRBD1 or TRBD2 (6 bases each). Trimming removed 0 bases from V and 6 bases from J, with 9 bases in between. Germline V gives CDR1 MNHEY, CDR2 SVGAGI. The CDR3 sequence is 13 residues long. Here the CDR3 DNA reads TGTGCCAGCAGTTACTCAGAGGGGGGCGAGCAGTACTTC. Translating gives CASSYSEGGEQYF.

The V gene is TRBV28, the J gene TRBJ1-2; 8 bases agree with TRBD1. The ends lost 3 bases at V and 8 bases at J; junction bases unmatched: 11. The CDR3 consists of 15 residues. From germline, CDR1 is MDHEN and CDR2 SYDVKM. CDR3 loop: CASSFRGRGLSGYTF. DNA for the CDR3: TGTGCCAGCAGTTTCAGGGGGCGCGGCCTATCGGGCTACACCTTC.

The J gene is TRBJ1-1, the V gene TRBV12-3 or TRBV12-4; D is unresolved. The CDR3 totals 13 residues. V lost 7 bases and J lost 0, with 9 bases in between. CDR3 nucleotides: TGTGCCAGCACGCGGGAGCTGAACACTGAAGCTTTCTTT. Translated: CASTRELNTEAFF.

A few counts support this clone. The chain carries TRBV4-2 and TRBJ2-5; 11 positions agree with TRBD2. V lost 0 bases to trimming and J lost 4 bases; unmatched junction nucleotides: 7. From germline, CDR1 is LGHNA and CDR2 YNFKEQ. CDR3 length equals 17 residues. The CDR3 spells CASSQDLAGGVRETQYF. The CDR3 bases are TGTGCCAGCAGCCAAGATTTAGCGGGAGGGGTCCGAGAGACCCAGTACTTC.

The V and J genes are TRBV7-8 and TRBJ2-7, with TRBD1 matching over 8 bases. The CDR3 sequence is 15 residues long. Germline V gene data show CDR1 as SGHVS and CDR2 as FQNEAQ. V dropped 5 bases and J dropped 1; count of bases not matched to a gene: 7. Written as DNA, the CDR3 is TGTGCCAGCAGCACGGACAGGGTATTGTCCTACGAGCAGTACTTC. Encoded protein: CASSTDRVLSYEQYF.